This TCR beta chain is from a study of shared clonotypes between healthy human individuals. Donors, healthy HIV-negative adults, lacked recent acute infections or vaccinations. Among the donors, all were Caucasian adults who lived in Nashville, Tennessee. The germline V gene has CDR1 LGHNA and CDR2 YNFKEQ. V lost 3 bases and J lost 0; bases outside the gene matches: 7. The CDR3 has 17 amino acids. Sequencing was performed with immunoSEQ multiplex PCR; in TCRdb, only in-frame clones are kept and a portion is missing. The sample carries more than 850,000 clones, more than 75% recorded once. General study findings and limits: Genetic and exposure-history diversity was limited by the few donors.

On this clone: Its antigen is undetermined.

This clonotype was obtained from a man between 18 and 35 years old in good health. Some clones in this sample may be carry-over from other donors' samples. The chain carries TRBV4-2 and TRBJ2-3; the match to TRBD2 covers 9 bases. Sequencing was done on a sample of memory CD4+ T cells from PBMCs. This sample's subset: CD45RA-negative fraction. The CDR3 sequence is CASSHPTSGLSTDTQYF. For the CDR3, the DNA is TGTGCCAGCAGCCATCCTACTAGCGGGCTAAGCACAGATACGCAGTATTTT.